This T cell receptor (beta chain) is drawn from a study of quantifying T cell responses using KT2 cells. Looking at the study overall: cDNA was made from DNase-treated RNA using alpha and beta constant primers.

The cDNA 3' end received a ligated oligonucleotide with a UMI. An equimolar mix of RC1.1 and RC1.2 primed the beta chain across TRBC1 and TRBC2. From the second PCR onward, TCR alpha and beta chains were processed separately. In TCRdb, the UMI-ligation and nested PCR reads were re-called with MiXCR into one record per CDR3 protein. Of roughly 50,000 distinct CDR3 sequences in the sample, about 12% are singletons; the top ten hold about 9.4%. The V and J ends lost 6 bases and 0 bases respectively, with 6 bases between them. There are 13 residues in the CDR3. The germline CDR1 and CDR2 sequences are SGHTA and FQGNSA.

J is TRBJ2-1 and V is TRBV7-2; D gene unclear. The specimen was PBMCs spiked with cells of the T cell clone KT2. This clonotype originated in a human donor. The CDR3 region has the DNA TGTGCCAGCAGGAGGCCCTCCTACAATGAGCAGTTCTTC. Protein sequence: CASRRPSYNEQFF.